This T cell receptor beta chain was sequenced during a study of T cell responses to AZD1222 COVID-19 vaccine. Study-level points and caveats: The sample set comprised mostly white British donors with more females, and clonal diversity was possibly underestimated.

Turning to this clone: What it binds is not known.

Assay: immunoSEQ multiplex PCR; the TCRdb copy retains only in-frame clones and omits some. The sample contains approximately 150,000 clones, 90% of which appear only once. This CDR3 region has 15 residues. Germline V CDR1 and CDR2: SGHNT, YYREEE (reference sequence). Trimming pared 0 bases from V and 8 bases from J, leaving 17 bases between. This sample comprised peripheral blood, obtained on day 0 of AZD1222 vaccination. This TCR derives from an adult in good health. The chain combines TRBV5-4 with TRBJ1-1; possibly TRBD1 for D (5 bases). DNA for the CDR3: TGTGCCAGCAGCTTGGCCTTTGGGACGCACGCGGAAGCTTTCTTT. This sequence encodes CASSLAFGTHAEAFF. Variable domain in full (rest from reference TRBV5-4 and TRBJ1-1): ETGVTQSPTHLIKTRGQQVTLRCSSQSGHNTVSWYQQALGQGPQFIFQYYREEENGRGNFPPRFSGLQFPNYSSELNVNALELDDSALYLCASSLAFGTHAEAFFGQGTRLTVV.